Given below is one TCR beta chain in context. The data belong to a study of T cell changes during pregnancy in multiple sclerosis. Profiled with immunoSEQ multiplex PCR; TCRdb holds only in-frame clones, not every one. The profile shows approximately 50,000 clones, around 90% of them singletons. The length of the CDR3 is 14 residues. Germline V gives CDR1 LNHDA, CDR2 SQIVND (reference sequence). V lost 9 bases, J lost 6 bases, and 6 bases stayed unmatched. This sequence was found in a female donor with multiple sclerosis, enrolled in a pregnancy study. The specimen was CD4+ T cells from peripheral blood mononuclear cells, collected after pregnancy. V is TRBV19 and J is TRBJ2-1; 12 bases map to TRBD2. The CDR3 sequence is CASRLAGAANEQFF. The CDR3 nucleotides read TGTGCCAGCAGACTAGCGGGAGCCGCCAATGAGCAGTTCTTC.